The 14 T cell receptor beta chains in this list originate from one sample, sequenced in a study of T cells in Graves' hyperthyroidism and ophthalmopathy. From RNA transcripts, TCR beta CDR3 regions were amplified. Initially, a first-round RT-PCR of the TCR CDR3 employed the HTBI primer set. In TCRdb, the multiplex PCR reads were re-called with MiXCR into one record per CDR3 protein. The sample lists nearly 750,000 distinct CDR3 sequences, around a third occurring once. Sequenced material: blood. These receptors originate from a woman in her forties with Graves' hyperthyroidism.

Details on this clonotype: The final CDR3 position lacks the conserved phenylalanine or tryptophan, pointing to a likely read error. The J gene is TRBJ2-5, the V gene TRBV20-1; 10 bases map to TRBD2. The trim removed 6 bases at V and 1 base at J, leaving 5 bases unmatched. The germline gives CDR1 DFQATT, CDR2 SNEGSKA (reference sequence). The CDR3 length is 14 residues. For the CDR3, the DNA is TGCAGTGCCCCGACTAGCGGGTTCCAAGAGACCCAGTACTAC. Translation gives CSAPTSGFQETQYY.

This clonotype was found a few times. The chain links TRBV6-6 to TRBJ2-5; 12 bases are shared with TRBD2. The V and J ends lost 6 bases and 0 bases, in that order; junction bases with no gene match: 5. This CDR3 region has 16 residues. Germline V gene data show CDR1 as MNHNY and CDR2 as SVGAGI (reference sequence). The DNA for the CDR3 is TGTGCCAGCAGCCTTACTAGCGGGGGGCACCAAGAGACCCAGTACTTC. It translates to CASSLTSGGHQETQYF.

The chain couples TRBV7-2 to TRBJ2-3; 7 bases fit TRBD2. This CDR3 contains 11 residues. Trimming removed 10 bases from V and 4 bases from J; junction bases left unmatched: 2. In germline, CDR1 is SGHTA, CDR2 FQGNSA. CDR3 bases: TGTGCCACCCGGGGGGCAGATACGCAGTATTTT. The encoded protein is CATRGADTQYF. Supplemented by reference TRBV7-2 and TRBJ2-3, the full variable domain reads GAGVSQSPSNKVTEKGKDVELRCDPISGHTALYWYRQSLGQGLEFLIYFQGNSAPDKSGLPSDRFSAERTGGSVSTLTIQRTQQEDSAVYLCATRGADTQYFGPGTRLTVL.

V and J are TRBV19 and TRBJ2-3; 8 bases are a match to TRBD1. Germline CDR1 reads LNHDA; CDR2 reads SQIVND (reference sequence). There are 17 residues in the CDR3. V was pared by 5 bases and J by 1 base, with 11 bases of the junction left unmatched. The CDR3 region is CASSANRGNGGTDTQYF. The CDR3 DNA sequence: TGTGCCAGTAGTGCCAACAGGGGGAACGGCGGCACAGATACGCAGTATTTT.

The J gene is TRBJ1-2, the V gene TRBV7-9, with D possibly being TRBD1 (5 bases). CDR3 length: 15 residues. CDR1 and CDR2 (germline): SEHNR, FQNEAQ (reference sequence). Trimming shortened V by 5 bases and J by 8 bases, and 21 bases separated the two germline ends. DNA for the CDR3: TGTGCCAGCAGCACCCGGGCCTTAAGAGGGGAAGGCTACACCTTC. Residues: CASSTRALRGEGYTF.

The V call is TRBV10-2, the J call TRBJ1-1; no reliable D call. V was trimmed by 5 bases and J by 8 bases, leaving 12 bases between them. The CDR3 runs to 12 residues. The germline gives CDR1 WSHSY, CDR2 SAAADI. The CDR3 DNA follows: TGCGCCAGCAGTCCCGGTCAGGTAGAAGCTTTCTTT. This gives the protein CASSPGQVEAFF.

The chain uses TRBV12-3 or TRBV12-4 and TRBJ1-5, with unresolved D. The CDR3 runs to 16 residues. Deletions cut 6 bases from V and 1 base from J, with 16 bases between. The CDR3 sequence is CASRHWGGESNQPQHF. The CDR3 DNA is TGTGCCAGCAGACATTGGGGAGGTGAGAGCAATCAGCCCCAGCATTTT.

Of note for this clonotype: A much larger clone sits a single nucleotide away, making a read error possible. The CDR3 DNA follows: TGTGTCAGCAGCTCTGATTCCTTCTCCTACGAGCAGTACTTC. This encodes CVSSSDSFSYEQYF. The gene calls are TRBV7-9 and TRBJ2-7; D is unresolved. This CDR3 is 14 amino acids long. Germline V gives CDR1 SEHNR, CDR2 FQNEAQ (reference sequence). Using reference TRBV7-9 and TRBJ2-7 for the parts outside the CDR3, the full variable domain is DTGVSQNPRHKITKRGQNVTFRCDPISEHNRLYWYRQTLGQGPEFLTYFQNEAQLEKSRLLSDRFSAERPKGSFSTLEIQRTEQGDSAMYLCVSSSDSFSYEQYFGPGTRLTVT.

This clonotype was counted between two and nine times. The chain links TRBV9 to TRBJ1-2, with D perhaps TRBD1 (5 bases). The CDR3 sequence is 17 residues long. Looked up from germline, CDR1 is SGDLS and CDR2 is YYNGEE. Trimming left V 3 bases short and J 4 bases short, with 22 bases between. For the CDR3, the DNA is TGTGCCAGCAGCGGAGTTGGAAAAGGGGAAAATAGCTATGGCTACACCTTC. Residues: CASSGVGKGENSYGYTF.

This rearrangement joins TRBV7-2 to TRBJ1-2, with D uncertain. V was trimmed by 5 bases and J by 0 bases, leaving 10 bases between them. From germline, CDR1 is SGHTA and CDR2 FQGNSA. The CDR3 sequence is 14 residues long. The CDR3 reads CASSQERTNYGYTF. CDR3 nucleotide sequence: TGTGCCAGCAGCCAAGAGAGAACTAACTATGGCTACACCTTC.

The rearrangement links TRBV29-1 to TRBJ1-2, with D hard to call. The germline gives CDR1 SQVTM, CDR2 ANQGSEA. Trimming removed 5 bases from V and 4 bases from J, with 11 bases in between. The CDR3 is made up of 12 amino acids. The CDR3 region is CSVRGSTYGYTF. The CDR3 DNA follows: TGCAGCGTTCGAGGCTCGACCTATGGCTACACCTTC.

This chain connects TRBV20-1 to TRBJ2-5; D might be TRBD1 (5 bases). This CDR3 has 13 amino acids. Trimming left V 6 bases short and J 5 bases short, with 16 bases between. Germline V gene data show CDR1 as DFQATT and CDR2 as SNEGSKA (reference sequence). The CDR3 reads CSATGARTETQYF. In DNA form, the CDR3 reads TGCAGTGCCACTGGGGCTAGAACGGAGACCCAGTACTTC.

The rearrangement joins TRBV5-6 to TRBJ1-2; TRBD1 agrees at 8 bases. The germline gives CDR1 SGHDT, CDR2 YYEEEE. V gave up 2 bases and J gave up 0 bases; unmatched junction bases: 3. This CDR3 region has 15 residues. The CDR3 region has the DNA TGTGCCAGCAGCTTTCGGACAGGGACTAACTATGGCTACACCTTC. It is translated as CASSFRTGTNYGYTF.

In its sample, this clonotype was seen many times. The chain has TRBV20-1 and TRBJ1-5; 8 bases map to TRBD1. This CDR3 has 16 residues. Looked up from germline, CDR1 is DFQATT and CDR2 is SNEGSKA (reference sequence). V was pared by 2 bases and J by 0 bases, with 6 bases of the junction left unmatched. The CDR3 DNA follows: TGCAGTGCTAGACAACAGGGGGGTTATAGCAATCAGCCCCAGCATTTT. Translation: CSARQQGGYSNQPQHF.